These 13 T cell receptor beta chains were all obtained from the same sample, sequenced in a study of blood T cell repertoires in COVID-19. Repertoires were generated with immunoSEQ multiplex PCR, while TCRdb's copy carries only in-frame clones and drops some. The table records about 670,000 clones, 70% to 90% of them present only once. Material: peripheral blood. These receptors were taken from a woman in her late teens or twenties with acute or convalescent COVID-19.

The chain recombines TRBV30 with TRBJ1-2; TRBD1 aligns across 7 bases. Germline CDR1 reads GTSNPN; CDR2 reads SVGIG (reference sequence). Germline trimming cut 3 bases from V and 3 bases from J; bases unmatched to any gene: 4. The CDR3 length is 13 residues. This CDR3 reads CAWRGQLDYGYTF. DNA of the CDR3: TGTGCCTGGAGGGGACAGTTGGACTATGGCTACACCTTC.

The rearrangement joins TRBV12-5 to TRBJ1-1; a possible D gene is TRBD1 (6 bases). V was cut by 0 bases and J by 5 bases, with 16 bases left in between. The germline V gene has CDR1 LGHNT and CDR2 FRNRAP. This CDR3 comprises 16 residues. CDR3 sequence (DNA): TGTGCTAGTGGTTTGGTACTGGGAGGGGGAGGGACTGAAGCTTTCTTT. This encodes CASGLVLGGGGTEAFF.

This clone has a single count. The gene calls are TRBV3-1 (or the pseudogene TRBV3-2) and TRBJ1-3, with a possible D match to TRBD1 (5 bases). Trimming took 1 base from V and 1 from J, leaving 8 bases between them. The CDR3 extends over 15 amino acids. Looked up from germline, CDR1 is LGHDT and CDR2 is YNNKEL (reference sequence). CDR3 coding DNA: TGTGCCAGCAGCCAAGGGGGGGGATCTGGAAACACCATATATTTT. Its protein product is CASSQGGGSGNTIYF.

This chain links TRBV7-6 with TRBJ1-2; 9 positions match TRBD1. The CDR3 runs to 16 residues. V dropped 1 base and J dropped 5; count of bases not matched to a gene: 8. The germline gives CDR1 SGHVS, CDR2 FNYEAQ. Here the CDR3 DNA reads TGTGCCAGCAGCTTAGGCAGGACAGGGGTCGGATATGGCTACACCTTC. Its translation: CASSLGRTGVGYGYTF.

In nucleotides, the CDR3 is TGCGCCAGCAGCCAAGATGTGTCGGTTTACGAGCAGTACTTC. It encodes CASSQDVSVYEQYF. This chain connects TRBV4-3 to TRBJ2-7; the D is unclear. Per germline, CDR1 LGHNA and CDR2 YSLEER. The V end lost 0 bases, the J end lost 4 bases, and 10 bases lay between the germline ends. The CDR3 loop spans 14 amino acids.

This clone occurred a few times. In the same sample, other DNA sequences code for this CDR3. The chain links TRBV5-4 to TRBJ1-2; 7 bases align to TRBD1. CDR3 length: 12 amino acids. Germline V gene sequence: CDR1 SGHNT, CDR2 YYREEE (reference sequence). V gave up 4 bases and J gave up 4 bases; unmatched junction bases: 1. In DNA form, the CDR3 reads TGTGCCAGCAGCCCAGGGGGCTATGGCTACACCTTC. Protein sequence: CASSPGGYGYTF.

This chain joins TRBV6-5 and TRBJ1-4, with D possibly matching TRBD1 (6 bases). V was pared by 6 bases and J by 5 bases, with 16 bases between. The V gene's germline CDR1 is MNHEY and CDR2 SVGAGI. This CDR3 has 15 amino acids. Here the CDR3 reads CASSPGQIYNEKLFF. The CDR3 bases are TGTGCCAGCAGCCCCGGACAGATTTACAATGAAAAACTGTTTTTT.

The chain is built from TRBV7-3 and TRBJ2-7; 7 bases line up with TRBD1. This CDR3 contains 15 residues. In germline, CDR1 is SGHTA, CDR2 FQGTGA. The junction had 11 bases not matched to a gene; V was cut back by 5 bases and J by 4 bases. The CDR3 spells CASSPYPGQTYEQYF. CDR3 nucleotides: TGTGCCAGCAGCCCTTACCCGGGACAGACATACGAGCAGTACTTC. Using reference TRBV7-3 and TRBJ2-7 for the parts outside the CDR3, the full variable domain is GAGVSQTPSNKVTEKGKYVELRCDPISGHTALYWYRQSLGQGPEFLIYFQGTGAADDSGLPNDRFFAVRPEGSVSTLKIQRTERGDSAVYLCASSPYPGQTYEQYFGPGTRLTVT.

This clone was found once. The J gene is TRBJ1-2, the V gene TRBV27; maybe TRBD1 (6 bases). Germline V CDR1 and CDR2: MNHEY, SMNVEV (reference sequence). The CDR3 covers 14 residues. The V and J ends lost 6 bases and 4 bases respectively, with 15 bases between them. The CDR3 DNA reads as TGTGCCAGCAGCCAATCAGGGGAATTCTATGGCTACACCTTC. It specifies CASSQSGEFYGYTF.

This clone was observed a single time. The chain carries TRBV6-5 and TRBJ2-1, with 12 bases identical to TRBD2. Germline V lookup: CDR1 MNHEY, CDR2 SVGAGI. Trimming removed 10 bases from V and 0 bases from J; junction bases left unmatched: 4. CDR3 size: 15 residues. The CDR3 spells CAIRTSGASYNEQFF. Here the CDR3 DNA reads TGTGCCATTCGGACTAGCGGGGCCTCCTACAATGAGCAGTTCTTC.

The chain carries TRBV19 and TRBJ2-1, with D tentatively TRBD2 (5 bases). V gave up 3 bases and J gave up 1 base, with 10 bases separating them. Per the germline V gene, CDR1 is LNHDA and CDR2 is SQIVND (reference sequence). The CDR3 is made up of 15 amino acids. CDR3 protein: CASSMKRSSYNEQFF. CDR3 coding DNA: TGTGCCAGTAGTATGAAGCGGAGTTCCTACAATGAGCAGTTCTTC. Looking up the rest from reference TRBV19 and TRBJ2-1 gives the full variable domain: DGGITQSPKYLFRKEGQNVTLSCEQNLNHDAMYWYRQDPGQGLRLIYYSQIVNDFQKGDIAEGYSVSREKKESFPLTVTSAQKNPTAFYLCASSMKRSSYNEQFFGPGTRLTVL.

This clone was seen a single time. This chain joins TRBV10-3 and TRBJ1-5, with D possibly being TRBD1 (5 bases). The germline V gene encodes CDR1 ENHRY and CDR2 SYGVKD. The CDR3 covers 13 residues. The ends were cut back, 5 bases at V and 3 bases at J, with 8 bases in the middle. The CDR3 loop reads CAISSDTNQPQHF. The CDR3 DNA is TGTGCCATCAGTTCGGACACCAATCAGCCCCAGCATTTT.

The chain combines TRBV11-2 with TRBJ2-5; 9 bases are shared with TRBD1. Germline assignment: CDR1 SGHAT and CDR2 FQNNGV. Trimming took 11 bases from V and 5 from J; bases not matched to a gene: 18. The CDR3 runs 16 residues. The CDR3 DNA reads as TGTGCCTTCTATACGTCCCGGGACAGGGTGACTGAGACCCAGTACTTC. Protein product: CAFYTSRDRVTETQYF.